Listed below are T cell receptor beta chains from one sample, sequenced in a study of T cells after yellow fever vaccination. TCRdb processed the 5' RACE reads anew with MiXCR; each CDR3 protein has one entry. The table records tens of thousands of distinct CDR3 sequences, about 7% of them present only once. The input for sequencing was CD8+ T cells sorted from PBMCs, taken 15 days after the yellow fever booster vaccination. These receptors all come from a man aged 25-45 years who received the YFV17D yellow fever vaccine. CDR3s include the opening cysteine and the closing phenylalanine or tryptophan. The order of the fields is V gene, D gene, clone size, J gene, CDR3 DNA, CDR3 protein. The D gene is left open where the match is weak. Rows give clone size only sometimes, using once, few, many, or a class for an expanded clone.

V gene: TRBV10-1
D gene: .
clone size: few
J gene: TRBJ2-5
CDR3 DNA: TGCGCCAGCAGTGCGACGGATTCAGCCATGGAGACCCAGTACTTC
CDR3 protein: CASSATDSAMETQYF

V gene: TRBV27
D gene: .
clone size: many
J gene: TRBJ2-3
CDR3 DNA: TGTGCCAGCAGTTTTGTAGCGGCAAGCACAGATACGCAGTATTTT
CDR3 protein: CASSFVAASTDTQYF

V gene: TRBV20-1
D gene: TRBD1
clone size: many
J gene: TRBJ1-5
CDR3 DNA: TGCAGTGCTAGAGACAGGGGGCTTGGCAATCAGCCCCAGCATTTT
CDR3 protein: CSARDRGLGNQPQHF

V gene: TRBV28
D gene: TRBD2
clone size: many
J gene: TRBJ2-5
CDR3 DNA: TGTGCCAGCAGTTTACTTACTGGCGGGAGTCGCGAGACCCAGTACTTC
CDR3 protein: CASSLLTGGSRETQYF

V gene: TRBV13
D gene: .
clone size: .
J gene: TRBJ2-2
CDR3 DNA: TGTGCCAGCAGCTACGGGTCCGGGGAGCTGTTTTTT
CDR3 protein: CASSYGSGELFF

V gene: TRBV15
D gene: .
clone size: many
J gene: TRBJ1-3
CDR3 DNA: TGTGCCACCAGCAGAGAAGTCAGTTGGGACACCATATATTTT
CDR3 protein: CATSREVSWDTIYF

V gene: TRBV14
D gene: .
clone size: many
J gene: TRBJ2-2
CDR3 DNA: TGTGCCAGCAGACGTATAGGCGGGGAGCTGTTTTTT
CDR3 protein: CASRRIGGELFF

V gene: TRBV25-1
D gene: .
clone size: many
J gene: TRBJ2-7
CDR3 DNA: TGTGCCAGCAGTGCTGATAATCCGGGACACACCTATCTTGTGCAGTACTTC
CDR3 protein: CASSADNPGHTYLVQYF

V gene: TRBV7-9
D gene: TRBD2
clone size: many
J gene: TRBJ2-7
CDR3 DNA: TGTGCCAGCAGCTTGGGTTTAGCGGGAGTGCGTGATCGCCACGAGCAGTACTTC
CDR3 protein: CASSLGLAGVRDRHEQYF

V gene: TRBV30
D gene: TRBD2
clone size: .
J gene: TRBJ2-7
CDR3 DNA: TGTGCCTGGAGTGACCACGGGACTAGACTTTACGAGCAGTACTTC
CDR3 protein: CAWSDHGTRLYEQYF

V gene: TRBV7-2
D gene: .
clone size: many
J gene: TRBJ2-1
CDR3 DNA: TGTGCCAGCAGGAACGGGCTGAGCTCCTACAATGAGCAGTTCTTC
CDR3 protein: CASRNGLSSYNEQFF

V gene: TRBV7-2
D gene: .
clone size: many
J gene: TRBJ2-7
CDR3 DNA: TGTGCCAGCAGCCCCACAGGGGGGGAGTACGAGCAGTACTTC
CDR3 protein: CASSPTGGEYEQYF

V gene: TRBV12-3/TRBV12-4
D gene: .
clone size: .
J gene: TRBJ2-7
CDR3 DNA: TGTGCCAGCTCCCGAGGGCGCTACGAGCAGTACTTC
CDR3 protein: CASSRGRYEQYF

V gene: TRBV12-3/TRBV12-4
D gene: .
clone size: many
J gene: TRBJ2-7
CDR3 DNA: TGTGCCAGCAGTTTAGCGCACCCCAGCTACGAGCAGTACTTC
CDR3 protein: CASSLAHPSYEQYF

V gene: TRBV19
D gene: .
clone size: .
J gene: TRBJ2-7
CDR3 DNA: TGTGCCAGTAGTATAGTTGCCGCCTCCTACGAGCAGTACTTC
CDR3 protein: CASSIVAASYEQYF

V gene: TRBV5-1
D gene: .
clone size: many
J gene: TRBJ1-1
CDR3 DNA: TGCGCCAGCAGCTTGGGCAATTTGAGCACTGAAGCTTTCTTT
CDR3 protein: CASSLGNLSTEAFF

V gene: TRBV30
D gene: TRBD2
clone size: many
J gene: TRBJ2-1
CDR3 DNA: TGTTTGGGCGGGCTAGCGGGAGTCACCTACAATGAGCAGTTCTTC
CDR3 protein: CLGGLAGVTYNEQFF

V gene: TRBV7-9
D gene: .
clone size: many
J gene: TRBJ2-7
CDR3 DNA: TGTGCCAGCAGCAATAGCAGGGTCGAGCAGTACTTC
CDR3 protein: CASSNSRVEQYF

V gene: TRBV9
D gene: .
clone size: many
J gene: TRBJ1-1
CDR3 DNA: TGTGCCAGCAGCGTCTCTGGTTGGGGCACTGAAGCTTTCTTT
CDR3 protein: CASSVSGWGTEAFF

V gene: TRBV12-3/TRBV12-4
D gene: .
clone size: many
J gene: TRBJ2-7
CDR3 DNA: TGTGCCAGCAGTTCATCGCTCAGAATATACGAGCAGTACTTC
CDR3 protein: CASSSSLRIYEQYF

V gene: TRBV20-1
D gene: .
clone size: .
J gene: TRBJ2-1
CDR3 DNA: TGCAGTGCTAGACCCCGGGACCACTACAATGAGCAGTTCTTC
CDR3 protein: CSARPRDHYNEQFF

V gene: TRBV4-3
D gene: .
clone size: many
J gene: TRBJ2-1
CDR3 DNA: TGCGCCAGCAGCCAAGTGGGATACAATGAGCAGTTCTTC
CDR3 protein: CASSQVGYNEQFF

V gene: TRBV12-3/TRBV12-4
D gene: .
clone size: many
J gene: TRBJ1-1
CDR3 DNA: TGTGCCAGCGTATCAATGAACACTGAAGCTTTCTTT
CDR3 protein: CASVSMNTEAFF

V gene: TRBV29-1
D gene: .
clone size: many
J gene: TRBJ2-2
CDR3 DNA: TGCAGCGTTGTTGCGGTCAACACCGGGGAGCTGTTTTTT
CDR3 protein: CSVVAVNTGELFF

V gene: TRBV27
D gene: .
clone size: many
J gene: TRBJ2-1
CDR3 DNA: TGTGCCAGCAGTTTTACCGCAGATGAGCAGTTCTTC
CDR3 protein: CASSFTADEQFF

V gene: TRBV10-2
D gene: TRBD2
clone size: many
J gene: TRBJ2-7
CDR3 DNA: TGCGCCTCCCGGGGGGGTGCCGAGCAGTACTTC
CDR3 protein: CASRGGAEQYF

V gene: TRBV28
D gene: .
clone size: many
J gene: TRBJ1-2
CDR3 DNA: TGTGCCAGCAGTGCCCCCGGGCAGGGAGGGGGCTATGGCTACACCTTC
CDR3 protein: CASSAPGQGGGYGYTF

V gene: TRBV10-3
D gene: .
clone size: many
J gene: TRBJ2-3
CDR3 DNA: TGTGCCATCAGTGAAAAGCTGTCGTCCATCACAGATACGCAGTATTTT
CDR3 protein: CAISEKLSSITDTQYF

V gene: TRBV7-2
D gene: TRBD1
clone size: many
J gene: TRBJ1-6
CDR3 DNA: TGTGCCAGCAGCCGAACAGGGGCGAATTCACCCCTCCACTTT
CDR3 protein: CASSRTGANSPLHF

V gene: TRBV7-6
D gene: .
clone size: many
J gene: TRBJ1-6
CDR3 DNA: TGTGCCAGCAGCCTAACCTCGAAGGGCACCTATAATTCACCCCTCCACTTT
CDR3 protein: CASSLTSKGTYNSPLHF